This entry concerns a single T cell receptor beta chain. Antigen specificity is unknown. The CDR3 runs 16 residues. In germline, CDR1 is MGHRA, CDR2 YSYEKL. The V end was cut by 3 bases, the J end by 7 bases, with 18 bases between. These data originate in a study of molecular identifiers for immune sequencing clone quantification. Study overall: Replicates partitioned RNA from about 20,000 or 100,000 naive CD8 cells into five parts, sequencing four. Study-wide findings and caveats: Among one million naive cells, spiked Jurkat TCR RNA from a single cell was reportedly detectable.

TCRdb analysed the PCR reads with MiXCR anew, one entry per CDR3 protein. Counted here are approximately 590,000 distinct CDR3 sequences, roughly 27% occurring once; the ten biggest clones make up about 0.84%. The clonotype originates from a human donor in good health. Some libraries in this study had Jurkat cell RNA spiked in. Sequencing was carried out using naive CD8+ T cells from blood, with Jurkat cell RNA spiked in. The subset: FACS-sorted CD8+CD4-CCR7+CD45RA+ naive T cells. The chain is built from TRBV4-1 and TRBJ1-4; D is possibly TRBD1 (6 bases). The CDR3 region is CASSHLDRGGSEKLFF. The DNA of the CDR3 is TGCGCCAGCAGCCATCTCGACAGAGGGGGGAGTGAAAAACTGTTTTTT.